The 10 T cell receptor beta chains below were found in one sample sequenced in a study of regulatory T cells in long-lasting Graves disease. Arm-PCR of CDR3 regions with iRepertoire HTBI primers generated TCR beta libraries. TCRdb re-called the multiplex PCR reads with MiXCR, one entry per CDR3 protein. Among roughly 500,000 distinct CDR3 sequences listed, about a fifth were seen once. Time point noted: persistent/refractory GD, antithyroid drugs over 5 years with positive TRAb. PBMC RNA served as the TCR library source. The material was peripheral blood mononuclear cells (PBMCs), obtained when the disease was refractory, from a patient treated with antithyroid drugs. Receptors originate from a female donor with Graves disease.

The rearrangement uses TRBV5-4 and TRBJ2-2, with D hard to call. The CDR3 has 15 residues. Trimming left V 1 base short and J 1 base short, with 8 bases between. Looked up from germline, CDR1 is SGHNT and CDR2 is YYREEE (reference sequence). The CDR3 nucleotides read TGTGCCAGCAGCTTGTGGGCATGGAACACCGGGGAGCTGTTTTTT. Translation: CASSLWAWNTGELFF.

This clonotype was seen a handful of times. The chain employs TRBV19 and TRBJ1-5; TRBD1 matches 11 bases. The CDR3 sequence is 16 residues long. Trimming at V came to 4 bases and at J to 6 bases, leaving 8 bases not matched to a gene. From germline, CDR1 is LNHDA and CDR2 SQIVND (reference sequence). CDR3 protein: CASSSKGQGASQPQHF. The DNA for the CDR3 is TGTGCCAGTAGTAGTAAAGGACAGGGGGCTAGTCAGCCCCAGCATTTT.

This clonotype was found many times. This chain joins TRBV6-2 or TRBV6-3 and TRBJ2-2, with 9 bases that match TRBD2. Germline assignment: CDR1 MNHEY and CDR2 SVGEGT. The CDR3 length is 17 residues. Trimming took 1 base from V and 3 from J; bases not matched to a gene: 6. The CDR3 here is CASSYWTGTSHTGELFF. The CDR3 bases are TGTGCCAGCAGTTACTGGACCGGGACTAGCCACACCGGGGAGCTGTTTTTT.

The CDR3 DNA sequence: TGTGCCAGCAGCCCCGGCGCTTCCTACAATGAGCAGTTCTTC. This encodes CASSPGASYNEQFF. The J gene is TRBJ2-1, the V gene TRBV11-2; D uncertain. CDR1 and CDR2 from the germline V gene are SGHAT and FQNNGV. V was pared by 5 bases and J by 1 base, with 9 bases between. The CDR3 totals 14 residues.

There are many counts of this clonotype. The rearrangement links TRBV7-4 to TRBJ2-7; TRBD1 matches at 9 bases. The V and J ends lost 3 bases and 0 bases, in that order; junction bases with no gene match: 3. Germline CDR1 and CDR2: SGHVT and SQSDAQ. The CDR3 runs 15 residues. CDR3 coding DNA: TGTGCCAGCAGCTTGGGACAGGGAATCTCCTACGAGCAGTACTTC. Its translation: CASSLGQGISYEQYF.

This CDR3 reads CASSHTGVTGELFF. The CDR3 DNA is TGTGCCAGCAGCCACACAGGGGTCACCGGGGAGCTGTTTTTT. The chain combines TRBV28 with TRBJ2-2; 7 bases map to TRBD1. The length of the CDR3 is 14 residues. CDR1 is MDHEN and CDR2 is SYDVKM in the germline V gene. V shed 6 bases and J 4 bases; nucleotides not matched to a gene: 5. Full variable domain (rest looked up from reference TRBV28 and TRBJ2-2): DVKVTQSSRYLVKRTGEKVFLECVQDMDHENMFWYRQDPGLGLRLIYFSYDVKMKEKGDIPEGYSVSREKKERFSLILESASTNQTSMYLCASSHTGVTGELFFGEGSRLTVL.

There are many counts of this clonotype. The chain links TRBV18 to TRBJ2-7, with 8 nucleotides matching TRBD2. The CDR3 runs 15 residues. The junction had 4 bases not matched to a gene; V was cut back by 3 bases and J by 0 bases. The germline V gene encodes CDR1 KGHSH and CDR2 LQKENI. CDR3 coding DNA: TGTGCCAGCTCACCCCGGACTAGCTTCTCCTACGAGCAGTACTTC. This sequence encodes CASSPRTSFSYEQYF.

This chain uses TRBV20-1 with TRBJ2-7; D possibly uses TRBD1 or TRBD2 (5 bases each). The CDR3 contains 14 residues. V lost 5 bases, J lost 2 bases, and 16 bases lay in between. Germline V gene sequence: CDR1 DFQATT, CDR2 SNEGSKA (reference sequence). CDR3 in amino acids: CSAQRAGNPYEQYF. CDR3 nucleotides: TGCAGTGCTCAGAGGGCAGGGAACCCCTACGAGCAGTACTTC.

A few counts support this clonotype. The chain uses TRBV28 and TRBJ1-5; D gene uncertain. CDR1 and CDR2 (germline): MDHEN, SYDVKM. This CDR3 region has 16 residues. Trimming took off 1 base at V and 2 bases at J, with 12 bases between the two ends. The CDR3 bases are TGTGCCAGCAGTTTATTCGCGGATAGTGGCAATCAGCCCCAGCATTTT. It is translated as CASSLFADSGNQPQHF.

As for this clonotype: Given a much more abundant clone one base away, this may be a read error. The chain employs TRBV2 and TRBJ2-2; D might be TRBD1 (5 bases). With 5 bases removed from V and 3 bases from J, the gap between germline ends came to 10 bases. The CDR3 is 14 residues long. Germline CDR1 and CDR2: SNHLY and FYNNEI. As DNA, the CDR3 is TGTGCCAGCAGTCAGACAGCGTACACCGGGGAGCTGTTTTTT. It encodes CASSQTAYTGELFF.